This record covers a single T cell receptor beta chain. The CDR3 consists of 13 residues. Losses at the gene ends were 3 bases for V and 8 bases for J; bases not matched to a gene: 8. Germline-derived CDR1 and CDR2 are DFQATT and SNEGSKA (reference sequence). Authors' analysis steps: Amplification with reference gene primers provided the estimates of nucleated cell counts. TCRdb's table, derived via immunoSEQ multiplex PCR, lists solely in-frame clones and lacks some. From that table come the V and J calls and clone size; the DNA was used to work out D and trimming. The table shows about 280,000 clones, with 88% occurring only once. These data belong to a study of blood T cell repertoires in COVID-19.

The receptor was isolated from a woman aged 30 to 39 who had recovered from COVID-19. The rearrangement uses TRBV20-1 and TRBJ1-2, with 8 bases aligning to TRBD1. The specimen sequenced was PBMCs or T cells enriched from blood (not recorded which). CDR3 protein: CSASSRGRDGYTF. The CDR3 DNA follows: TGCAGTGCTAGTAGCAGGGGGCGCGACGGCTACACCTTC.